The present entry profiles one T cell receptor beta chain with its context. Its target is not known. This specimen comes from a study of cytomegalovirus exposure and HLA in healthy donors. Findings and caveats of the study: Researchers reported in a later analysis that common viral pathogens appeared linked to several top clusters. Association of a missense DCLRE1C variant with TCR beta V- and J-gene trimming was reported in a later analysis.

CDR1 and CDR2 (germline): MNHEY, SMNVEV (reference sequence). V was clipped by 7 bases and J by 3 bases; unmatched bases: 7. The length of the CDR3 is 15 residues. Amplification used 60 Vbeta primers and 13 Jbeta primers. Repertoires were generated with immunoSEQ multiplex PCR, while TCRdb's copy carries only in-frame clones and drops some. The sample lists about 89,000 clones, 85% occurring once. The chain has TRBV27 and TRBJ2-1; 9 bases are shared with TRBD1. Sample: PBMCs. The sequence came from a man in his forties or fifties in good health and CMV-seropositive. The chain's CDR3 is CASNLDRGRYNEQFF. CDR3 coding DNA: TGTGCCAGCAACCTGGACAGGGGCCGCTACAATGAGCAGTTCTTC.